These 7 T cell receptor beta chains originate from one sample sequenced in a study of CD8 T cells in ankylosing spondylitis. TCRdb fed the 5' RACE reads into MiXCR, producing one record per CDR3 protein. The sample has 200,000 to 250,000 distinct CDR3 sequences; 8% to 11% are singletons. The sequencing input was blood, either unsorted or a sorted T cell fraction (not recorded which). The receptors originated from a male donor with ankylosing spondylitis or in good health (not recorded which).

This clonotype occurred a few times. This chain joins TRBV19 and TRBJ1-4; D gene ambiguous. The germline V gene has CDR1 LNHDA and CDR2 SQIVND (reference sequence). Trimming pared 5 bases from V and 0 bases from J, leaving 10 bases between. The CDR3 is 15 residues long. The CDR3, as DNA: TGTGCCAGTAGTGCCCCAGGCGCAACTAATGAAAAACTGTTTTTT. This encodes CASSAPGATNEKLFF.

This clonotype has just a few counts. The chain couples TRBV27 to TRBJ2-7; either TRBD1 or TRBD2 may fit D (5 bases each). V dropped 6 bases and J dropped 3 bases, with 12 bases sitting between them. Germline values: CDR1 MNHEY, CDR2 SMNVEV (reference sequence). CDR3 length equals 13 residues. The CDR3 sequence is CASSHGASYEQYF. The CDR3 bases are TGTGCCAGCAGCCACGGGGCAAGCTACGAGCAGTACTTC.

This clonotype was seen at least ten times. The chain couples TRBV14 to TRBJ2-7; 7 bases are a match to TRBD1. Unmatched junction bases numbered 7, after V lost 4 bases and J lost 10 bases. The CDR3 is 12 residues long. Germline V gene data show CDR1 as SGHDN and CDR2 as FVKESK. CDR3 loop: CASSPGQPDQYF. CDR3 coding DNA: TGTGCCAGCAGCCCGGGACAGCCGGATCAGTACTTC. Variable domain in full (rest from reference TRBV14 and TRBJ2-7): EAGVTQFPSHSVIEKGQTVTLRCDPISGHDNLYWYRRVMGKEIKFLLHFVKESKQDESGMPNNRFLAERTGGTYSTLKVQPAELEDSGVYFCASSPGQPDQYFGPGTRLTVT.

In its sample, this clonotype was seen many times. The chain joins TRBV9 to TRBJ2-1; tentative D call: TRBD2 (6 bases). The CDR3 runs 13 residues. Germline CDR1 SGDLS, CDR2 YYNGEE. V lost 0 bases to trimming and J lost 7 bases, with 8 bases between them. The CDR3 DNA follows: TGTGCCAGCAGCGTAGGTGGAGGGAATGAGCAGTTCTTC. Amino acids: CASSVGGGNEQFF.

This clonotype has at least ten counts. The CDR3 protein is CSVEEGLAGGISYNEQFF. CDR3 nucleotide sequence: TGCAGCGTTGAAGAGGGACTAGCGGGGGGGATCTCCTACAATGAGCAGTTCTTC. The J gene is TRBJ2-1, the V gene TRBV29-1; 16 bases are shared with TRBD2. Germline V CDR1 and CDR2: SQVTM, ANQGSEA. The CDR3 contains 18 residues. V shed 0 bases and J 0 bases; nucleotides not matched to a gene: 2.

This clonotype has at least ten counts. J is TRBJ2-2 and V is TRBV29-1; no definite D call. This CDR3 has 14 amino acids. V lost 4 bases to trimming and J lost 6 bases, with 15 bases between them. CDR1 and CDR2 from the germline V gene are SQVTM and ANQGSEA. The CDR3 region is CSVAEGSKAGELFF. For the CDR3, the DNA is TGCAGCGTTGCGGAAGGTAGCAAGGCCGGGGAGCTGTTTTTT.

The table lists this clonotype with many counts. V is TRBV28 and J is TRBJ1-5; 8 nucleotides agree with TRBD1. J lost 0 bases, V lost 6 bases, and 7 bases had no gene match. The CDR3 loop spans 16 amino acids. Germline V lookup: CDR1 MDHEN, CDR2 SYDVKM. CDR3 DNA sequence: TGTGCCAGCAGGGATCGAGGGACAGGTAGCAATCAGCCCCAGCATTTT. Amino acids: CASRDRGTGSNQPQHF.